Each of the 17 T cell receptor beta chains below was sequenced from the same sample in a study of T cell responses to AZD1222 COVID-19 vaccine. Using immunoSEQ multiplex PCR, the repertoire was profiled, and TCRdb retains in-frame clones only, with some absent. The sample records approximately 150,000 clones, 91% being singletons. The sample consisted of peripheral blood, taken 28 days after the second AZD1222 dose. The receptors originated from an adult who received the AZD1222 COVID-19 vaccine.

V and J are TRBV27 and TRBJ2-7; D is uncertain. Germline values: CDR1 MNHEY, CDR2 SMNVEV (reference sequence). V shed 6 bases and J shed 2 bases, with 8 bases lying between them. This CDR3 comprises 12 residues. CDR3 amino acids: CASSLAPYEQYV. CDR3 nucleotide sequence: TGTGCCAGCAGCTTGGCCCCCTACGAGCAGTACGTC.

The chain has TRBV11-2 and TRBJ2-1; D is perhaps TRBD1 or TRBD2 (5 bases each). The V end lost 3 bases, the J end lost 9 bases, and 18 bases lay between the germline ends. Germline CDR1 is SGHAT and CDR2 is FQNNGV. This CDR3 is built from 15 residues. CDR3 DNA sequence: TGTGCCAGCAGCTTCTCCGGGACCGATAGGCTTGAGCAGTTCTTC. Protein: CASSFSGTDRLEQFF.

The V and J genes are TRBV2 and TRBJ1-6, with D unclear. Trimming took off 6 bases at V and 10 bases at J, with 13 bases between the two ends. Germline loops: CDR1 SNHLY, CDR2 FYNNEI. The CDR3 extends over 13 amino acids. The CDR3 region has the DNA TGTGCCAGCAGCGAGCTGGGTCAATCACCCCTCCACTTT. This sequence encodes CASSELGQSPLHF.

The chain combines TRBV6-5 with TRBJ1-1; 9 bases are a match to TRBD1. The V gene's germline CDR1 is MNHEY and CDR2 SVGAGI. The J segment lost 4 bases and the V segment lost 0 bases, leaving 3 bases of the junction unmatched. CDR3 length: 15 residues. The CDR3 region has the DNA TGTGCCAGCAGTTACTCCCCGACAGGGGGCACTGAAGCTTTCTTT. Encoded protein: CASSYSPTGGTEAFF.

The chain links TRBV7-3 to TRBJ1-1, with D possibly matching TRBD1 (5 bases). The CDR3 loop spans 15 amino acids. In germline, CDR1 is SGHTA, CDR2 FQGTGA. V was trimmed by 0 bases and J by 1 base, leaving 9 bases between them. The CDR3 coding sequence is TGTGCCAGCAGCTTAACCGGGACCACGAACACTGAAGCTTTCTTT. The encoded protein is CASSLTGTTNTEAFF.

The chain joins TRBV19 to TRBJ1-4; 7 bases line up with TRBD1. The CDR3 covers 15 residues. CDR1 and CDR2 (germline): LNHDA, SQIVND (reference sequence). V shed 3 bases and J 6 bases; nucleotides not matched to a gene: 7. The chain's CDR3 is CASSIGQGVDEKLFF. The CDR3 DNA is TGTGCCAGTAGTATCGGGCAGGGGGTCGATGAAAAACTGTTTTTT.

V usage is TRBV12-3 or TRBV12-4 and J usage is TRBJ1-6; D is unclear. The CDR3 length is 11 residues. Trimming left V 5 bases short and J 6 bases short, with 2 bases between. CDR3 coding DNA: TGTGCCAGCAGTAGTAATTCACCCCTCCACTTT. Encoded protein: CASSSNSPLHF.

This chain links TRBV24-1 with TRBJ1-1; weak D call: TRBD1 (6 bases). Germline CDR1 KGHDR, CDR2 SFDVKD. V was shortened by 7 bases and J by 6 bases, with 17 bases between the two germline ends. The CDR3 has 14 residues. The CDR3, as DNA: TGTGCCACCAGAGCGGACAGAGCCGGCGCTGAAGCTTTCTTT. Its translation: CATRADRAGAEAFF.

This clone showed up just once. V usage is TRBV3-1 (or the pseudogene TRBV3-2) and J usage is TRBJ2-7; weak D call: TRBD2 (5 bases). Germline V gene sequence: CDR1 LGHDT, CDR2 YNNKEL (reference sequence). Trimming removed 0 bases from V and 2 bases from J, with 17 bases in between. This CDR3 is 17 amino acids long. CDR3 loop: CASSQEGSGGPTYEQYF. CDR3 nucleotides: TGTGCCAGCAGCCAAGAAGGGTCAGGCGGGCCCACCTACGAGCAGTACTTC.

V is TRBV10-3 and J is TRBJ1-2; 7 bases align to TRBD1. This CDR3 spans 14 amino acids. Germline V gene data show CDR1 as ENHRY and CDR2 as SYGVKD. J gave up 7 bases and V 0 bases, and 5 bases lay outside the gene matches. CDR3 sequence (DNA): TGTGCCATCAGTGAGTCGACAGGGTCGGGTGGCTACACCTTC. As protein: CAISESTGSGGYTF.

The chain has TRBV25-1 and TRBJ1-1; D perhaps matches TRBD1 (5 bases). Trimming shortened V by 1 base and J by 0 bases, and 9 bases separated the two germline ends. This CDR3 has 15 residues. Germline assignment: CDR1 MGHDK and CDR2 SYGVNS. Written as DNA, the CDR3 is TGTGCCAGCAGTGAATTGACAGACCTGAACACTGAAGCTTTCTTT. Its translation is CASSELTDLNTEAFF.

The J gene is TRBJ1-1, the V gene TRBV27; no definite D call. There are 15 residues in the CDR3. Trimming left V 2 bases short and J 0 bases short, with 10 bases between. Germline CDR1 and CDR2: MNHEY and SMNVEV (reference sequence). CDR3 DNA sequence: TGTGCCAGCAGTTTAGCAATGAACATGAACACTGAAGCTTTCTTT. It translates to CASSLAMNMNTEAFF.

The table lists this clone with a count of one. The genes are TRBV5-1 and TRBJ1-4; D might be TRBD1 (6 bases). The CDR3 is 13 amino acids. Between the trimmed V and J ends, which lost 3 bases and 8 bases, there was a span of 11 bases. Germline values: CDR1 SGHRS, CDR2 YFSETQ. The CDR3 region is CASSSGELEKLFF. The CDR3 DNA is TGCGCCAGCAGCTCAGGGGAGTTGGAAAAACTGTTTTTT.

The chain carries TRBV19 and TRBJ1-5, with 12 bases matching TRBD1. Germline CDR1 LNHDA, CDR2 SQIVND (reference sequence). The CDR3 runs to 15 residues. V lost 7 bases and J lost 6; bases outside the gene matches: 7. CDR3 in DNA: TGTGCCAGTACCGGGACAGGGGGCCCCATTCAGCCCCAGCATTTT. This translates into CASTGTGGPIQPQHF.

This chain uses TRBV6-1 with TRBJ1-6; the match to TRBD1 covers 9 bases. The germline gives CDR1 MNHNS, CDR2 SASEGT. This CDR3 spans 16 amino acids. With V trimmed by 4 bases and J by 13 bases, 14 bases remained unmatched. CDR3 region: CASSVGAWDRDKPLHF. The CDR3 DNA reads as TGTGCCAGCAGTGTTGGCGCGTGGGACAGGGACAAGCCCCTCCACTTT.

In DNA, the CDR3 is TGCGCCAGCAGCCAAGGTCAGGTGTACAGCTCCTATAATTCACCCCTCCACTTT. Translating gives CASSQGQVYSSYNSPLHF. The gene calls are TRBV4-1 and TRBJ1-6; D gene uncertain. V was cut by 1 base and J by 0 bases, with 13 bases left in between. The CDR3 loop spans 18 amino acids. Looked up from germline, CDR1 is MGHRA and CDR2 is YSYEKL.

The genes are TRBV16 and TRBJ1-1, with 8 bases aligning to TRBD1. V trimming: 4 bases; J trimming: 0 bases; junction bases outside the gene matches: 16. Germline V gene lookup returns CDR1 KGHSY and CDR2 FQNENV. This CDR3 has 19 residues. The CDR3 DNA is TGTGCCAGCAGCCCGCCACCGGACAGGGTGGTTTACATGAACACTGAAGCTTTCTTT. This gives the protein CASSPPPDRVVYMNTEAFF.